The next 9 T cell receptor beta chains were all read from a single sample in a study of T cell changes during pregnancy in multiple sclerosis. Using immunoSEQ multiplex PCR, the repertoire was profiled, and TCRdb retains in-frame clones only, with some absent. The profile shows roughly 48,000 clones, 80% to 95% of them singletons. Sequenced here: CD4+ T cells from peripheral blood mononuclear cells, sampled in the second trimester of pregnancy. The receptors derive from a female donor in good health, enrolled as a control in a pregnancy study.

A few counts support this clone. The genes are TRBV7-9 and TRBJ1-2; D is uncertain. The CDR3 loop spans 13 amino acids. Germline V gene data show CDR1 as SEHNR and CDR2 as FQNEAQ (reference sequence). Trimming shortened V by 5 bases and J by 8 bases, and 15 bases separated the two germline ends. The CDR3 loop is CASSPASTGGYTF. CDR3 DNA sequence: TGTGCCAGCAGCCCCGCTAGTACGGGGGGCTACACCTTC.

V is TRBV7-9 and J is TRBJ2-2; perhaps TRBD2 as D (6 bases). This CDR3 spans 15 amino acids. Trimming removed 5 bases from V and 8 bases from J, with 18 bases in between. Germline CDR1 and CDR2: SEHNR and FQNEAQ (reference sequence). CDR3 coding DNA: TGTGCCAGCAGCCCCCGGGACTTGTTGTCTGGGGAGCTGTTTTTT. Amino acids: CASSPRDLLSGELFF.

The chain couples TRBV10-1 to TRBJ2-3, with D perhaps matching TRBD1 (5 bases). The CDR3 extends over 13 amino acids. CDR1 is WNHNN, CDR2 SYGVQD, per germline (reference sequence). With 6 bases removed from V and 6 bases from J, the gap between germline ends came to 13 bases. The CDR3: CASSRQLEDTQYF. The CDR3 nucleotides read TGCGCCAGCAGCCGACAGCTAGAGGATACGCAGTATTTT.

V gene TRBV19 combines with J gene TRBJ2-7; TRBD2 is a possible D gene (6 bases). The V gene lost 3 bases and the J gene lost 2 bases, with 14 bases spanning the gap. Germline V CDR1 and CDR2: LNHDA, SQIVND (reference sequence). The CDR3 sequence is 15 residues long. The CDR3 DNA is TGTGCCAGTAGTATCGGCGGGAATTACGCCTACGAGCAGTACTTC. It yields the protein CASSIGGNYAYEQYF.

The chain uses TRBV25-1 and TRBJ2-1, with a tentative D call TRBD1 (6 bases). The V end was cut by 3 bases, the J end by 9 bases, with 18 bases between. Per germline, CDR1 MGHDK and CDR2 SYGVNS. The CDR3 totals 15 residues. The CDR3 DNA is TGTGCCAGCAGTGACAGGGGACGCTTGCGTAGTGAGCAGTTCTTC. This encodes CASSDRGRLRSEQFF.

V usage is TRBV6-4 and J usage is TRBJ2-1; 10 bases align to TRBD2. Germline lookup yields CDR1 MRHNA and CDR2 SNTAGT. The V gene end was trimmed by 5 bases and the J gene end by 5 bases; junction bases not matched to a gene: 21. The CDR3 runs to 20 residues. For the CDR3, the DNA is TGTGCCAGCAGTCCCACCTCCGCAGGGCTTACACTAGCGGGACACAATGAGCAGTTCTTC. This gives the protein CASSPTSAGLTLAGHNEQFF.

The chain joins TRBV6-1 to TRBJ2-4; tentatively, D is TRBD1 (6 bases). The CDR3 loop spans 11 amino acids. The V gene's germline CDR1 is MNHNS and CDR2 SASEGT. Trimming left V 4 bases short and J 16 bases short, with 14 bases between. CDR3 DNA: TGTGCCAGCAGTGTCTTGGACAGACATTACTTC. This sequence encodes CASSVLDRHYF.

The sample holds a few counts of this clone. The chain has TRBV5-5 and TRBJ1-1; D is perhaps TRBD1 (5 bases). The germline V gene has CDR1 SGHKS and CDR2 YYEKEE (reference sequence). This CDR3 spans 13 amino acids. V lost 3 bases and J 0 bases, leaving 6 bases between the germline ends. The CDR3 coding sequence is TGTGCCAGCAGCTCGACAGTGAACACTGAAGCTTTCTTT. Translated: CASSSTVNTEAFF.

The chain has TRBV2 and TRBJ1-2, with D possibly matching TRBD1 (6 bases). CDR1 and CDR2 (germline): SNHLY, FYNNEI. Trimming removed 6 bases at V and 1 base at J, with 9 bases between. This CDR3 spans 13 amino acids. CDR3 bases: TGTGCCAGCAGAAACAGGGTTAACTATGGCTACACCTTC. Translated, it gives CASRNRVNYGYTF.